Listed below are T cell receptor beta chains from one sample, sequenced in a study of human T cells and chemical hapten exposure. TCRdb used MiXCR to reprocess the RACE reads, holding one entry per CDR3 protein. The sample lists roughly 80,000 distinct CDR3 sequences; about 14% were seen once. Sequenced here: whole blood, sampled in connection with sensitization to the hapten diphenylcyclopropenone (DPC). The source of these receptors is a woman aged 45-60 years with alopecia areata. Some clones in this sample may be carry-over from other donors' samples. Each CDR3 is given with its conserved first and last residue. The D gene is left open where the match is weak. Not every row has a clone size; where given, it reads once, few, many or a size class.

clone_size: many
j_call: TRBJ1-6
v_call: TRBV14
d_call: NA
cdr3_aa: CASSQGQGLRNSPLHF
cdr3_nt: TGTGCCAGCAGCCAAGGTCAGGGGTTAAGGAATTCACCCCTCCACTTT

clone_size: few
j_call: TRBJ1-5
v_call: TRBV27
d_call: TRBD1
cdr3_aa: CASSLGGTGNNQPQHF
cdr3_nt: TGTGCCAGCAGTTTAGGCGGGACAGGTAATAATCAGCCCCAGCATTTT

clone_size: few
j_call: TRBJ2-1
v_call: TRBV20-1
d_call: TRBD1
cdr3_aa: CSARAPGQGYNEQFF
cdr3_nt: TGCAGTGCTAGAGCCCCGGGACAGGGATACAATGAGCAGTTCTTC

clone_size: NA
j_call: TRBJ2-1
v_call: TRBV5-5
d_call: NA
cdr3_aa: CASSLKTLYNEQFF
cdr3_nt: TGTGCCAGCAGCCTTAAGACCCTATACAATGAGCAGTTCTTC

clone_size: NA
j_call: TRBJ2-7
v_call: TRBV30
d_call: TRBD1
cdr3_aa: CAWEDRGIPYEQYF
cdr3_nt: TGTGCCTGGGAGGACAGGGGTATTCCCTACGAGCAGTACTTC

clone_size: NA
j_call: TRBJ2-3
v_call: TRBV29-1
d_call: NA
cdr3_aa: CSAAFSTDTQYF
cdr3_nt: TGCAGTGCGGCCTTCAGCACAGATACGCAGTATTTT

clone_size: NA
j_call: TRBJ2-1
v_call: TRBV28
d_call: TRBD2
cdr3_aa: CASRELAGGFNEQFF
cdr3_nt: TGTGCCAGCAGAGAACTAGCGGGAGGATTCAATGAGCAGTTCTTC

clone_size: many
j_call: TRBJ2-2
v_call: TRBV19
d_call: TRBD2
cdr3_aa: CASSIGPSSGSTGELFF
cdr3_nt: TGTGCCAGTAGTATAGGCCCGTCTAGCGGGAGCACCGGGGAGCTGTTTTTT

clone_size: medium-sized
j_call: TRBJ1-5
v_call: TRBV2
d_call: TRBD1
cdr3_aa: CASSGTGRGQPQHF
cdr3_nt: TGTGCCAGCAGCGGGACAGGTCGGGGTCAGCCCCAGCATTTT

clone_size: NA
j_call: TRBJ1-1
v_call: TRBV20-1
d_call: NA
cdr3_aa: CSALRFDREAFF
cdr3_nt: TGCAGTGCCCTGCGGTTTGACCGGGAAGCTTTCTTT

clone_size: few
j_call: TRBJ2-7
v_call: TRBV12-3/TRBV12-4
d_call: NA
cdr3_aa: CASSLSRGLPYEQYF
cdr3_nt: TGTGCCAGCAGTTTATCCAGGGGACTACCCTACGAGCAGTACTTC

clone_size: NA
j_call: TRBJ2-1
v_call: TRBV7-6
d_call: NA
cdr3_aa: CASSPLASQNNEQFF
cdr3_nt: TGTGCCAGCAGCCCTCTGGCTAGCCAGAACAATGAGCAGTTCTTC

clone_size: NA
j_call: TRBJ2-5
v_call: TRBV19
d_call: NA
cdr3_aa: CASSRLRGETQYF
cdr3_nt: TGTGCCAGTAGTCGCCTACGGGGGGAGACCCAGTACTTC

clone_size: few
j_call: TRBJ2-1
v_call: TRBV7-9
d_call: TRBD2
cdr3_aa: CASSLVGLAGLNEQFF
cdr3_nt: TGTGCCAGCAGCTTAGTAGGGCTAGCGGGGCTCAATGAGCAGTTCTTC

clone_size: NA
j_call: TRBJ1-1
v_call: TRBV12-5
d_call: TRBD1
cdr3_aa: CASGSQGALNTEAFF
cdr3_nt: TGTGCTAGTGGTTCGCAGGGGGCTTTGAACACTGAAGCTTTCTTT

clone_size: many
j_call: TRBJ2-7
v_call: TRBV28
d_call: NA
cdr3_aa: CASSAPARLFEQYF
cdr3_nt: TGTGCCAGCAGCGCGCCTGCACGACTCTTCGAGCAGTACTTC

clone_size: few
j_call: TRBJ2-7
v_call: TRBV6-9
d_call: TRBD1
cdr3_aa: CASSYLTGEVYEQYF
cdr3_nt: TGTGCCAGCAGTTACCTGACAGGGGAGGTCTACGAGCAGTACTTC

clone_size: NA
j_call: TRBJ2-5
v_call: TRBV7-8
d_call: TRBD2
cdr3_aa: CASSPLPGLAFETQYF
cdr3_nt: TGTGCCAGCAGCCCCCTACCGGGACTAGCTTTCGAGACCCAGTACTTC

clone_size: few
j_call: TRBJ2-5
v_call: TRBV28
d_call: TRBD2
cdr3_aa: CASSLGTSGRVKETQYF
cdr3_nt: TGTGCCAGCAGTTTGGGGACTAGCGGGAGGGTTAAAGAGACCCAGTACTTC

clone_size: NA
j_call: TRBJ2-1
v_call: TRBV7-9
d_call: TRBD2
cdr3_aa: CASSSTDLAGGYNEQFF
cdr3_nt: TGTGCCAGCAGCTCAACAGATTTAGCGGGAGGATACAATGAGCAGTTCTTC

clone_size: NA
j_call: TRBJ2-3
v_call: TRBV7-8
d_call: NA
cdr3_aa: CASSLQPFSSTDTQYF
cdr3_nt: TGTGCCAGCAGCTTACAACCCTTTTCGAGCACAGATACGCAGTATTTT

clone_size: few
j_call: TRBJ2-6
v_call: TRBV6-1
d_call: NA
cdr3_aa: CASRETFRQVSGANVLTF
cdr3_nt: TGTGCCAGCAGAGAAACCTTCAGACAGGTCTCTGGGGCCAACGTCCTGACTTTC

clone_size: few
j_call: TRBJ2-3
v_call: TRBV10-1
d_call: TRBD1
cdr3_aa: CASSTGGGTDTQYF
cdr3_nt: TGCGCCAGCAGCACAGGGGGCGGGACAGATACGCAGTATTTT

clone_size: few
j_call: TRBJ2-1
v_call: TRBV6-1
d_call: NA
cdr3_aa: CASRPGQAGYNEQFF
cdr3_nt: TGTGCCAGCAGACCGGGCCAAGCCGGTTACAATGAGCAGTTCTTC

clone_size: NA
j_call: TRBJ2-7
v_call: TRBV20-1
d_call: NA
cdr3_aa: CSARVNEQYF
cdr3_nt: TGCAGTGCTAGAGTAAACGAGCAGTACTTC

clone_size: many
j_call: TRBJ2-3
v_call: TRBV12-3/TRBV12-4
d_call: NA
cdr3_aa: CASSLLRRDTQYF
cdr3_nt: TGTGCCAGCAGTTTACTTCGGAGAGATACGCAGTATTTT

clone_size: many
j_call: TRBJ2-2
v_call: TRBV4-1
d_call: TRBD2
cdr3_aa: CASSRSPLAEQVPGELFF
cdr3_nt: TGCGCCAGCAGCCGATCCCCTCTAGCGGAACAGGTCCCCGGGGAGCTGTTTTTT

clone_size: NA
j_call: TRBJ1-2
v_call: TRBV3-1
d_call: TRBD1
cdr3_aa: CASSASWDRELLDGYTF
cdr3_nt: TGTGCCAGCAGCGCTAGCTGGGACAGGGAACTTCTGGATGGCTACACCTTC

clone_size: NA
j_call: TRBJ1-3
v_call: TRBV7-6
d_call: NA
cdr3_aa: CASSRSEGGNTIYF
cdr3_nt: TGTGCCAGCAGCCGATCGGAGGGAGGAAACACCATATATTTT

clone_size: many
j_call: TRBJ1-2
v_call: TRBV4-2
d_call: NA
cdr3_aa: CASSQDQSRIRDGYTF
cdr3_nt: TGTGCCAGCAGCCAAGATCAGAGCCGGATTAGAGATGGCTACACCTTC

clone_size: few
j_call: TRBJ2-7
v_call: TRBV7-6
d_call: NA
cdr3_aa: CASSLPGAEQYF
cdr3_nt: TGTGCCAGCAGCTTACCAGGGGCCGAGCAGTACTTC

clone_size: NA
j_call: TRBJ1-2
v_call: TRBV6-2/TRBV6-3
d_call: TRBD1
cdr3_aa: CASSYSWTGNNYGYTF
cdr3_nt: TGTGCCAGCAGTTACTCGTGGACAGGGAATAACTATGGCTACACCTTC

clone_size: few
j_call: TRBJ2-1
v_call: TRBV3-1
d_call: NA
cdr3_aa: CASSQEVGGSYNEQFF
cdr3_nt: TGTGCCAGCAGCCAAGAGGTGGGGGGCTCCTACAATGAGCAGTTCTTC

clone_size: few
j_call: TRBJ2-5
v_call: TRBV19
d_call: TRBD2
cdr3_aa: CASKRLAEETQYF
cdr3_nt: TGTGCCAGTAAAAGACTAGCGGAAGAGACCCAGTACTTC

clone_size: NA
j_call: TRBJ1-5
v_call: TRBV7-8
d_call: NA
cdr3_aa: CASSLSLRVGNQPQHF
cdr3_nt: TGTGCCAGCAGCTTATCGCTAAGGGTCGGCAATCAGCCCCAGCATTTT

clone_size: many
j_call: TRBJ2-2
v_call: TRBV11-2
d_call: NA
cdr3_aa: CASSLGPGANTGELFF
cdr3_nt: TGTGCCAGCAGCTTAGGCCCGGGGGCGAACACCGGGGAGCTGTTTTTT

clone_size: few
j_call: TRBJ2-1
v_call: TRBV20-1
d_call: NA
cdr3_aa: CSARDLRPLYNEQFF
cdr3_nt: TGCAGTGCTAGAGACCTGCGGCCCCTTTACAATGAGCAGTTCTTC

clone_size: NA
j_call: TRBJ2-7
v_call: TRBV27
d_call: TRBD1
cdr3_aa: CASSYRGDSYEQYF
cdr3_nt: TGTGCCAGCAGTTACAGGGGGGACTCCTACGAGCAGTACTTC

clone_size: NA
j_call: TRBJ2-4
v_call: TRBV29-1
d_call: NA
cdr3_aa: CSVEPSRGNIQYF
cdr3_nt: TGCAGCGTTGAACCCTCCCGCGGTAACATTCAGTACTTC

clone_size: few
j_call: TRBJ2-3
v_call: TRBV20-1
d_call: NA
cdr3_aa: CSARLATSTDTQYF
cdr3_nt: TGCAGTGCTAGACTAGCGACAAGCACAGATACGCAGTATTTT

clone_size: NA
j_call: TRBJ2-1
v_call: TRBV6-2/TRBV6-3
d_call: TRBD2
cdr3_aa: CASRAGLAGPLYNEQFF
cdr3_nt: TGTGCCAGCAGAGCTGGACTAGCGGGACCCCTTTATAATGAGCAGTTCTTC

clone_size: NA
j_call: TRBJ2-2
v_call: TRBV11-3
d_call: NA
cdr3_aa: CASSLGGHTGELFF
cdr3_nt: TGTGCCAGCAGCTTAGGTGGTCACACCGGGGAGCTGTTTTTT

clone_size: NA
j_call: TRBJ1-1
v_call: TRBV29-1
d_call: NA
cdr3_aa: CSVSGPTNTEAFF
cdr3_nt: TGCAGCGTTTCGGGACCAACGAACACTGAAGCTTTCTTT

clone_size: NA
j_call: TRBJ2-7
v_call: TRBV19
d_call: TRBD2
cdr3_aa: CASDSHAGGSYEQYF
cdr3_nt: TGTGCCAGTGACTCCCACGCGGGAGGCTCCTACGAGCAGTACTTC

clone_size: many
j_call: TRBJ2-3
v_call: TRBV7-2
d_call: NA
cdr3_aa: CASRRAVGTDTQYF
cdr3_nt: TGTGCCAGCAGGCGGGCGGTGGGGACAGATACGCAGTATTTT

clone_size: NA
j_call: TRBJ2-2
v_call: TRBV2
d_call: NA
cdr3_aa: CVSSVIVDTGELFF
cdr3_nt: TGTGTCAGCAGTGTTATCGTTGACACCGGGGAGCTGTTTTTT

clone_size: NA
j_call: TRBJ2-1
v_call: TRBV19
d_call: NA
cdr3_aa: CASRTLYNEQFF
cdr3_nt: TGTGCCAGTAGGACTTTATACAATGAGCAGTTCTTC

clone_size: NA
j_call: TRBJ1-1
v_call: TRBV5-4
d_call: NA
cdr3_aa: CASSLGGAEPLTEAFF
cdr3_nt: TGTGCCAGCAGCTTGGGCGGGGCAGAACCTCTCACTGAAGCTTTCTTT

clone_size: many
j_call: TRBJ2-7
v_call: TRBV20-1
d_call: TRBD2
cdr3_aa: CSANPFAGGTYEQYF
cdr3_nt: TGCAGTGCTAACCCCTTTGCGGGAGGAACCTACGAGCAGTACTTC

clone_size: few
j_call: TRBJ1-1
v_call: TRBV30
d_call: TRBD1
cdr3_aa: CAWTDRATEAFF
cdr3_nt: TGTGCCTGGACTGACAGGGCTACTGAAGCTTTCTTT

clone_size: NA
j_call: TRBJ1-2
v_call: TRBV20-1
d_call: NA
cdr3_aa: CSARPQAQGSYGYTF
cdr3_nt: TGCAGTGCTAGACCCCAGGCCCAGGGAAGCTATGGCTACACCTTC

clone_size: few
j_call: TRBJ2-2
v_call: TRBV12-3/TRBV12-4
d_call: NA
cdr3_aa: CASNWVRTDTGELFF
cdr3_nt: TGTGCCAGCAATTGGGTCCGGACGGACACCGGGGAGCTGTTTTTT

clone_size: many
j_call: TRBJ1-6
v_call: TRBV12-3/TRBV12-4
d_call: NA
cdr3_aa: CASSLGSSYNSPLHF
cdr3_nt: TGTGCCAGCAGTTTAGGGAGCTCCTATAATTCACCCCTCCACTTT